These 19 T cell receptor beta chains share one sample of origin, sequenced in a study of blood T cell repertoires in COVID-19. Method: immunoSEQ multiplex PCR; TCRdb's copy keeps in-frame clones and lacks some. This sample has more than 25,000 clones; about 90% occur once, and the top ten carry about 1%. Sequenced material: peripheral blood. Every receptor here comes from a man in his 70s with active or convalescent COVID-19.

The chain links TRBV2 to TRBJ1-1, with TRBD1 matching 9 bases. The CDR3 spans 13 residues. The trim removed 8 bases at V and 5 bases at J, leaving 6 bases unmatched. Germline loops: CDR1 SNHLY, CDR2 FYNNEI. The CDR3 coding sequence is TGTGCCAGCTTAGGGACAGGGTATACTGAAGCTTTCTTT. It is translated as CASLGTGYTEAFF. Supplemented by reference TRBV2 and TRBJ1-1, the full variable domain reads EPEVTQTPSHQVTQMGQEVILRCVPISNHLYFYWYRQILGQKVEFLVSFYNNEISEKSEIFDDQFSVERPDGSNFTLKIRSTKLEDSAMYFCASLGTGYTEAFFGQGTRLTVV.

The chain carries TRBV11-2 and TRBJ1-1; D is possibly TRBD1 (5 bases). CDR3 length: 13 residues. The germline V gene has CDR1 SGHAT and CDR2 FQNNGV. V shed 2 bases and J shed 11 bases, with 15 bases lying between them. The CDR3 nucleotides read TGTGCCAGCAGCTTACGACGCGGGGCAGCCGCTTTCTTT. It specifies CASSLRRGAAAFF.

The V and J genes are TRBV7-6 and TRBJ1-2; tentative D call: TRBD1 (6 bases). Germline-derived CDR1 and CDR2 are SGHVS and FNYEAQ. The CDR3 runs 13 residues. Trimming removed 5 bases from V and 8 bases from J, with 15 bases in between. The CDR3 protein is CASSPGQRQGYTF. The CDR3, as DNA: TGTGCCAGCAGCCCTGGACAGAGGCAGGGCTACACCTTC.

This clone was detected only once. The gene calls are TRBV19 and TRBJ2-1, with TRBD2 matching 12 bases. There are 16 residues in the CDR3. V shed 6 bases, J shed 5 bases, and the junction held 8 bases outside the gene matches. Germline V gene sequence: CDR1 LNHDA, CDR2 SQIVND (reference sequence). The CDR3 DNA reads TGTGCCAGTAGCGAGACTAGCGGGAGTTACAACAATGAGCAGTTCTTC. Encoded protein: CASSETSGSYNNEQFF.

The CDR3 here is CASSSEDRGRNQPQHF. CDR3 DNA: TGTGCCAGCAGTTCCGAGGACAGGGGGCGTAATCAGCCCCAGCATTTT. The chain is built from TRBV6-5 and TRBJ1-5, with 11 bases that match TRBD1. This CDR3 is built from 16 residues. Unmatched junction bases numbered 6, after V lost 4 bases and J lost 4 bases. Looked up from germline, CDR1 is MNHEY and CDR2 is SVGAGI.

The chain employs TRBV28 and TRBJ1-5; D gene ambiguous. The CDR3 extends over 12 amino acids. Germline CDR1 MDHEN, CDR2 SYDVKM. Trimming stripped 5 bases from V and 5 bases from J, with 7 bases between. The CDR3 here is CASSPLDQPQHF. CDR3 DNA sequence: TGTGCCAGCAGTCCCCTAGATCAGCCCCAGCATTTT.

This chain links TRBV5-6 with TRBJ2-3; 12 bases map to TRBD2. V lost 3 bases, J lost 4 bases, and 9 bases stayed unmatched. The germline V gene has CDR1 SGHDT and CDR2 YYEEEE. The CDR3 length is 17 residues. CDR3 in DNA: TGTGCCAGCAGCTCCGCGACTAGCGGGGGCCCCCCAGATACGCAGTATTTT. Translating gives CASSSATSGGPPDTQYF.

The chain carries TRBV7-3 and TRBJ2-1, with 9 bases that match TRBD1. The junction had 12 bases not matched to a gene; V was cut back by 6 bases and J by 9 bases. The germline V gene has CDR1 SGHTA and CDR2 FQGTGA. The CDR3 runs to 15 residues. In DNA form, the CDR3 reads TGTGCCAGCAGTACCGGGACAGGGCAGGTCCGTGAGCAGTTCTTC. This translates into CASSTGTGQVREQFF. Filled out from reference TRBV7-3 and TRBJ2-1, the complete variable domain reads GAGVSQTPSNKVTEKGKYVELRCDPISGHTALYWYRQSLGQGPEFLIYFQGTGAADDSGLPNDRFFAVRPEGSVSTLKIQRTERGDSAVYLCASSTGTGQVREQFFGPGTRLTVL.

The chain recombines TRBV10-3 with TRBJ1-1; possibly TRBD1 for D (6 bases). Trimming took off 6 bases at V and 1 base at J, with 12 bases between the two ends. This CDR3 comprises 14 residues. The germline V gene has CDR1 ENHRY and CDR2 SYGVKD. This chain's CDR3 is CAIRIQGWNTEAFF. The CDR3 nucleotides are TGTGCCATCAGGATACAGGGATGGAACACTGAAGCTTTCTTT.

J is TRBJ1-2 and V is TRBV6-5, with 10 bases lining up with TRBD1. Germline V gene lookup returns CDR1 MNHEY and CDR2 SVGAGI. V lost 6 bases to trimming and J lost 4 bases; unmatched junction nucleotides: 8. CDR3 length equals 15 residues. The CDR3 bases are TGTGCCAGCAGCCTCCGGGACAGGGGAACCTATGGCTACACCTTC. This translates into CASSLRDRGTYGYTF.

In this sample, this clone turned up a few times. V usage is TRBV29-1 and J usage is TRBJ2-7, with TRBD2 matching 8 bases. This CDR3 region has 13 residues. Germline V lookup: CDR1 SQVTM, CDR2 ANQGSEA. J lost 5 bases, V lost 3 bases, and 6 bases had no gene match. The DNA for the CDR3 is TGCAGCGTTGAGGAGCGGGGGACCCACGAGCAGTACTTC. It encodes CSVEERGTHEQYF.

The rearrangement uses TRBV6-1 and TRBJ1-1, with D possibly matching TRBD1 (5 bases). Looked up from germline, CDR1 is MNHNS and CDR2 is SASEGT. Trimming took off 3 bases at V and 5 bases at J, with 13 bases between the two ends. The CDR3 sequence is 14 residues long. CDR3 coding DNA: TGTGCCAGCAGTGAGTTGCGCCGGGGGACTGAAGCTTTCTTT. It is translated as CASSELRRGTEAFF.

The chain recombines TRBV28 with TRBJ1-6, with TRBD1 matching over 7 bases. Germline V gene data show CDR1 as MDHEN and CDR2 as SYDVKM. There are 15 residues in the CDR3. With 5 bases clipped from V and 2 bases from J, the junction kept 3 bases outside the gene matches. Here the CDR3 reads CASSTGDTYNSPLHF. CDR3 sequence (DNA): TGTGCCAGCAGTACAGGGGACACCTATAATTCACCCCTCCACTTT.

This chain connects TRBV6-5 to TRBJ1-2, with no clear D. Germline-derived CDR1 and CDR2 are MNHEY and SVGAGI. The CDR3 is 13 residues long. V lost 7 bases, J lost 4 bases, and 13 bases lay in between. The CDR3 region has the DNA TGTGCCAGCAACCCGACAACCGCCTATGGCTACACCTTC. It codes for CASNPTTAYGYTF.

The rearrangement joins TRBV18 to TRBJ2-1; D might be TRBD1 (5 bases). This CDR3 comprises 15 residues. Trimming shortened V by 2 bases and J by 0 bases, and 8 bases separated the two germline ends. The germline V gene encodes CDR1 KGHSH and CDR2 LQKENI. The CDR3 is CASSPSTGSYNEQFF. In DNA, the CDR3 is TGTGCCAGCTCACCAAGCACAGGCTCCTACAATGAGCAGTTCTTC.

The CDR3 region has the DNA TGCGCCAGCAGCCGGGACAGGCCGAACACTGAAGCTTTCTTT. Protein product: CASSRDRPNTEAFF. The chain combines TRBV5-1 with TRBJ1-1, with 8 bases fitting TRBD1. V was pared by 4 bases and J by 1 base, with 3 bases of the junction left unmatched. Germline V gene sequence: CDR1 SGHRS, CDR2 YFSETQ. The CDR3 spans 14 residues.

This clone was observed a handful of times. The chain joins TRBV2 to TRBJ1-5, with D hard to call. The CDR3 spans 13 residues. Trimming shortened V by 5 bases and J by 2 bases, and 7 bases separated the two germline ends. Germline V gene sequence: CDR1 SNHLY, CDR2 FYNNEI. CDR3 residues: CASSRTGNQPQHF. CDR3 sequence (DNA): TGTGCCAGCAGTCGGACTGGCAATCAGCCCCAGCATTTT.

V and J are TRBV9 and TRBJ2-1; no firm D call. The CDR3 is made up of 15 amino acids. The V gene's germline CDR1 is SGDLS and CDR2 YYNGEE. The V end was cut by 0 bases, the J end by 6 bases, with 13 bases between. CDR3 nucleotide sequence: TGTGCCAGCAGCGTAGCACCTAACCGAGGCAATGAGCAGTTCTTC. This codes for CASSVAPNRGNEQFF.

The DNA for the CDR3 is TGTGCCAGCAGCACTCAACCAGGGGTCTCTGGGGCCAACGTCCTGACTTTC. Its protein product is CASSTQPGVSGANVLTF. V usage is TRBV9 and J usage is TRBJ2-6; D possibly corresponds to TRBD1 (6 bases). Germline V gene data show CDR1 as SGDLS and CDR2 as YYNGEE. The CDR3 runs to 17 residues. V lost 4 bases, J lost 0 bases, and 14 bases lay in between.